This is a list of T cell receptor beta chains from one sample in a study of HIV-infected children after antiretroviral therapy interruption. TCRdb processed the 3' RACE reads anew with MiXCR; each CDR3 protein has one entry. Of approximately 96,000 distinct CDR3 sequences detected, 6% to 8.5% appear once; the ten largest clones hold 0.85% to 1.2%. The sequencing used CD45RA+ CD4+ T cells from PBMCs, pooled from several time points, collected from a donor given antiretroviral therapy, either interrupted or continuous. Every receptor here comes from a pool of human donors with HIV. Each CDR3 is given with its conserved first and last residue. Expanded clones get a size class; other rows say once, few or many, or leave the size out.

V gene,J gene,clone size,CDR3 protein
TRBV5-1,TRBJ2-3,-,CASSWSNIADSTDTQYF
TRBV6-4,TRBJ2-1,many,CPTGPGTRYNEQFF
TRBV7-9,TRBJ2-5,few,CASSLNMGLETQYF
TRBV28,TRBJ2-7,many,CASSDREQYF
TRBV15,TRBJ2-7,many,CATSRDYPSPGTVPYEQYF
TRBV6-1,TRBJ2-1,few,CASRHSGGVNEQFF
TRBV6-5,TRBJ1-2,many,CASSLLGPIYGYTF
TRBV12-3/TRBV12-4,TRBJ1-5,many,CASSLSTPSSGPQHF
TRBV11-1,TRBJ2-5,many,CASTTAAGAQETQYF
TRBV20-1,TRBJ1-2,few,CSAKPQGILGYTF
TRBV23-1,TRBJ2-5,many,CASSQSGGLAGERQETQYF
TRBV20-1,TRBJ1-4,medium-sized,CSASDRGNEKLFF
TRBV2,TRBJ2-4,many,CAAALAGGPVQNIQYF
TRBV27,TRBJ2-7,many,CASSYRASVEQYF
TRBV11-1,TRBJ2-3,many,CASSLAGAQKDTQYF
TRBV7-7,TRBJ2-2,many,CASSLSETNTGELFF
TRBV3-1,TRBJ2-3,-,CASWTLRPSTDTQYF